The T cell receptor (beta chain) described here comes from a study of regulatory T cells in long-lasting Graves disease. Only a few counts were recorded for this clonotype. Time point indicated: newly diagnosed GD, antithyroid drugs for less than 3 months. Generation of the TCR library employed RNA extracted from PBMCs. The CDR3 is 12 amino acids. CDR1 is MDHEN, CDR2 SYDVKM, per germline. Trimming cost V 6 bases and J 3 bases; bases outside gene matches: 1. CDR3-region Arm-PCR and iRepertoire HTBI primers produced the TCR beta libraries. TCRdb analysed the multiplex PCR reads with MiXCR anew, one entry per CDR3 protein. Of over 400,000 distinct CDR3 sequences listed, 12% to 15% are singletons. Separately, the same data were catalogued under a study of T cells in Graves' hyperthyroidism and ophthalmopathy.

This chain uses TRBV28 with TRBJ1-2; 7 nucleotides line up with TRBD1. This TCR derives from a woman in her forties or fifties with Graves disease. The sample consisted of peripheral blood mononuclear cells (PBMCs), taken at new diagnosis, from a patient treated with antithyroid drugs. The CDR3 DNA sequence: TGTGCCAGCAGGGACAGGTACTATGGCTACACCTTC. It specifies CASRDRYYGYTF.